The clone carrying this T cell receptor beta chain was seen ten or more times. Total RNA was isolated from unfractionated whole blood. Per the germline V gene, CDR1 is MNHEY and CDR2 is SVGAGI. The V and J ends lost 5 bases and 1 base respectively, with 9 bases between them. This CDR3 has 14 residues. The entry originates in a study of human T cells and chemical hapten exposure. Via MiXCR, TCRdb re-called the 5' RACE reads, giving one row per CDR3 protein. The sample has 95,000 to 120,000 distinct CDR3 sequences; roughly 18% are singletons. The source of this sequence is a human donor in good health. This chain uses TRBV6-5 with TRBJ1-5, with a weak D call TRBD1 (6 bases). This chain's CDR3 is CASSRGQSNQPQHF. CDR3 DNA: TGTGCCAGCAGTCGTGGACAGAGCAATCAGCCCCAGCATTTT.